The 25 T cell receptor beta chains presented below share a single source sample, sequenced in a study of T cell repertoires in cytomegalovirus infection. No cognate antigen is known for these TCRs. TCRdb independently ran MiXCR on the reads; one entry per CDR3 protein. This sample has 600,000 to 700,000 distinct CDR3 sequences, with about 33% found just once. This specimen was cultured PBMCs, taken from culture after CMV antigen stimulation. Every receptor here comes from a human donor in good health (CMV status not recorded). Some clones in this sample may be carry-over from other donors' samples.

V is TRBV4-1 and J is TRBJ1-1; no reliable D call. The CDR3 covers 14 residues. Trimming left V 2 bases short and J 1 base short, with 8 bases between. Per the germline V gene, CDR1 is MGHRA and CDR2 is YSYEKL. CDR3 sequence (DNA): TGCGCCAGCAGCCAACCTCCACGGAACACTGAAGCTTTCTTT. Translated: CASSQPPRNTEAFF.

A few counts support this clonotype. V is TRBV7-2 and J is TRBJ1-5; tentative D call: TRBD1 (5 bases). The V end was cut by 4 bases, the J end by 5 bases, with 12 bases between. This CDR3 has 14 amino acids. The V gene's germline CDR1 is SGHTA and CDR2 FQGNSA. CDR3 region: CASSSVGRHQPQHF. The CDR3, as DNA: TGTGCCAGCAGCTCGGTGGGACGGCATCAGCCCCAGCATTTT.

The V call is TRBV12-3 or TRBV12-4, the J call TRBJ2-4; TRBD2 might be the D (5 bases). This CDR3 region has 12 residues. V shed 6 bases and J shed 8 bases, with 11 bases lying between them. This chain's CDR3 is CASREAGDIQYF. The CDR3, as DNA: TGTGCCAGCAGAGAAGCCGGGGACATTCAGTACTTC.

The chain employs TRBV12-3 or TRBV12-4 and TRBJ2-7, with TRBD2 identical over 7 bases. The CDR3 has 13 amino acids. J gave up 9 bases and V 3 bases, and 8 bases lay outside the gene matches. CDR3 nucleotide sequence: TGTGCCAGCAGTTTGAGGGACTATGTGCGGCAGTACTTC. Protein product: CASSLRDYVRQYF.

This clonotype has only a few counts. The chain has TRBV2 and TRBJ2-7; 8 nucleotides align to TRBD1. Germline V gene sequence: CDR1 SNHLY, CDR2 FYNNEI. The CDR3 spans 15 residues. The V and J ends lost 6 bases and 3 bases, in that order; junction bases with no gene match: 10. CDR3 DNA: TGTGCCAGCAGAACACGACTCGGGACAGGCTACGAGCAGTACTTC. Translated: CASRTRLGTGYEQYF.

The genes are TRBV7-2 and TRBJ2-3; 8 bases line up with TRBD2. The CDR3 contains 18 residues. V gave up 0 bases and J gave up 0 bases; unmatched junction bases: 8. From germline, CDR1 is SGHTA and CDR2 FQGNSA. CDR3 amino acids: CASSLALAGLSSTDTQYF. In nucleotides, the CDR3 is TGTGCCAGCAGCTTAGCCCTAGCGGGCCTTTCTAGCACAGATACGCAGTATTTT.

This clonotype has a handful of counts. CDR3 amino acids: CASSQFEGSEVLAKNIQYF. CDR3 sequence (DNA): TGCGCCAGCAGTCAATTCGAGGGGTCCGAGGTTCTAGCCAAAAACATTCAGTACTTC. The chain links TRBV23-1 to TRBJ2-4, with D perhaps being TRBD1 or TRBD2 (5 bases each). TRBV23-1 is filed as an ORF, its function uncertain. V gave up 1 base and J gave up 0 bases, with 19 bases separating them. The CDR3 length is 19 residues.

The chain employs TRBV2 and TRBJ1-2; 10 bases are a match to TRBD1. Trimming cost V 7 bases and J 7 bases; bases outside gene matches: 6. The CDR3 covers 13 residues. Germline V gene lookup returns CDR1 SNHLY and CDR2 FYNNEI. The CDR3: CASKGTGVAGYTF. In DNA form, the CDR3 reads TGTGCCAGCAAGGGGACAGGGGTGGCTGGCTACACCTTC.

The CDR3 DNA is TGCAGTGCTAGAGACATTGGACTAGCGAGTTTCAATGAGCAGTTCTTC. Translated, it gives CSARDIGLASFNEQFF. The rearrangement links TRBV20-1 to TRBJ2-1, with TRBD2 identical over 9 bases. Trimming at V came to 0 bases and at J to 6 bases, leaving 9 bases not matched to a gene. In germline, CDR1 is DFQATT, CDR2 SNEGSKA (reference sequence). The CDR3 runs 16 residues.

This clonotype was counted between two and nine times. The rearrangement links TRBV6-1 to TRBJ2-3; 7 bases agree with TRBD1. This CDR3 has 13 amino acids. Unmatched junction bases numbered 5, after V lost 6 bases and J lost 5 bases. Germline V lookup: CDR1 MNHNS, CDR2 SASEGT. CDR3 amino acids: CASSEGAGDTQYF. In DNA form, the CDR3 reads TGTGCCAGCAGCGAGGGGGCAGGAGATACGCAGTATTTT.

The CDR3 nucleotides read TGTGCCAGTAGTATAGACAGTTACAGCTACACCTTC. Protein sequence: CASSIDSYSYTF. The V gene is TRBV19, the J gene TRBJ1-2, with D uncertain. Germline V CDR1 and CDR2: LNHDA, SQIVND (reference sequence). V lost 0 bases to trimming and J lost 9 bases, with 8 bases between them. The CDR3 is 12 amino acids.

The genes are TRBV5-4 and TRBJ1-1, with TRBD1 as a possible D gene (5 bases). The germline V gene has CDR1 SGHNT and CDR2 YYREEE (reference sequence). CDR3 length: 15 amino acids. The V end lost 4 bases, the J end lost 4 bases, and 17 bases lay between the germline ends. Here the CDR3 DNA reads TGTGCCAGCAGCCGGGTGGGGGGTGATAGCACTGAAGCTTTCTTT. Translated: CASSRVGGDSTEAFF.

The rearrangement uses TRBV12-3 or TRBV12-4 and TRBJ1-1, with D hard to call. V gave up 3 bases and J gave up 4 bases, with 12 bases separating them. The CDR3 is made up of 14 amino acids. The CDR3 DNA sequence: TGTGCCAGCAGTTTGATGAGCCCGGGCACTGAAGCTTTCTTT. Protein: CASSLMSPGTEAFF.

This clonotype was seen a few times. The V and J genes are TRBV15 and TRBJ2-3; no definite D call. This CDR3 spans 12 amino acids. Between the trimmed V and J ends, which lost 0 bases and 4 bases, there was a span of 2 bases. Per germline, CDR1 LNHNV and CDR2 YYDKDF (reference sequence). CDR3 DNA sequence: TGTGCCACCAGCAGAGACCCAGATACGCAGTATTTT. Protein product: CATSRDPDTQYF.

This clonotype turned up a few times. The V call is TRBV11-3, the J call TRBJ2-2; D gene uncertain. Germline V lookup: CDR1 SGHNT, CDR2 YENEEA. The V end was cut by 3 bases, the J end by 9 bases, with 8 bases between. The CDR3 is made up of 12 amino acids. The CDR3 sequence is CASSFSVWELFF. CDR3 DNA: TGTGCCAGCAGCTTTTCCGTTTGGGAGCTGTTTTTT.

This clonotype was recorded a few times. V usage is TRBV6-1 and J usage is TRBJ1-2, with 9 bases matching TRBD1. The germline V gene encodes CDR1 MNHNS and CDR2 SASEGT. The CDR3 extends over 13 amino acids. The V gene end was trimmed by 10 bases and the J gene end by 4 bases; junction bases not matched to a gene: 7. CDR3 amino acids: CATFDRGAYGYTF. Here the CDR3 DNA reads TGTGCCACATTCGACAGGGGGGCCTATGGCTACACCTTC.

The chain uses TRBV11-2 and TRBJ2-2; D remains ambiguous. The CDR3 contains 15 residues. V was shortened by 1 base and J by 3 bases, with 9 bases between the two germline ends. Germline V lookup: CDR1 SGHAT, CDR2 FQNNGV. CDR3 region: CASSLGDSYTGELFF. The CDR3 bases are TGTGCCAGCAGCTTAGGAGACTCTTACACCGGGGAGCTGTTTTTT.

This chain connects TRBV6-5 to TRBJ2-1; either TRBD1 or TRBD2 may fit D (5 bases each). Germline lookup yields CDR1 MNHEY and CDR2 SVGAGI. V was trimmed by 0 bases and J by 5 bases, leaving 17 bases between them. CDR3 length equals 17 residues. In nucleotides, the CDR3 is TGTGCCAGCAGTTACTCCCGGATGAGGGGCCTCCACAATGAGCAGTTCTTC. Its protein product is CASSYSRMRGLHNEQFF.

The rearrangement joins TRBV28 to TRBJ2-7; 8 bases align to TRBD1. CDR3 length: 15 amino acids. V was clipped by 5 bases and J by 0 bases; unmatched bases: 6. Germline-derived CDR1 and CDR2 are MDHEN and SYDVKM. CDR3 bases: TGTGCCAGCAGTGGGGGGACAGGCTTCTCCTACGAGCAGTACTTC. Translation: CASSGGTGFSYEQYF.

This clonotype was detected only a few times. The chain combines TRBV6-5 with TRBJ2-1; 11 nucleotides line up with TRBD2. With V trimmed by 2 bases and J by 12 bases, 12 bases remained unmatched. Germline V gene lookup returns CDR1 MNHEY and CDR2 SVGAGI. This CDR3 is built from 16 residues. Here the CDR3 DNA reads TGTGCCAGCAGTTACAGGGGGACTAGCGGCGTTAAATGGCAGTTCTTC. Amino acid sequence: CASSYRGTSGVKWQFF.

This clonotype has ten or more counts. The rearrangement links TRBV7-2 to TRBJ2-7; 8 bases agree with TRBD1. The V gene end was trimmed by 5 bases and the J gene end by 6 bases; junction bases not matched to a gene: 6. The CDR3 is 13 amino acids. Germline loops: CDR1 SGHTA, CDR2 FQGNSA. The CDR3 nucleotides read TGTGCCAGCAGCCCACCAGGGGGCGGCGAGCAGTACTTC. This translates into CASSPPGGGEQYF. The full variable domain, in which reference TRBV7-2 and TRBJ2-7 provide the parts outside the CDR3, is GAGVSQSPSNKVTEKGKDVELRCDPISGHTALYWYRQSLGQGLEFLIYFQGNSAPDKSGLPSDRFSAERTGGSVSTLTIQRTQQEDSAVYLCASSPPGGGEQYFGPGTRLTVT.

This clonotype was observed a handful of times. The V gene is TRBV6-1, the J gene TRBJ2-7, with 8 bases lining up with TRBD1. Per the germline V gene, CDR1 is MNHNS and CDR2 is SASEGT. The CDR3 has 16 residues. V trimming: 2 bases; J trimming: 4 bases; junction bases outside the gene matches: 10. CDR3 sequence (DNA): TGTGCCAGCAGTGAATACTTACAGGGGGGAGTGTACGAGCAGTACTTC. Amino acid sequence: CASSEYLQGGVYEQYF.

The chain recombines TRBV2 with TRBJ1-5; D uncertain. The CDR3 extends over 15 amino acids. The V gene lost 5 bases and the J gene lost 3 bases, with 14 bases spanning the gap. CDR1 and CDR2 from the germline V gene are SNHLY and FYNNEI. The CDR3: CASSRIHGDNQPQHF. The CDR3 nucleotides read TGTGCCAGCAGTCGCATCCACGGCGACAATCAGCCCCAGCATTTT.

This clonotype appeared a few times. The junction departs from germline at one end; a sequencing error may be responsible. V and J are TRBV6-2 or TRBV6-3 and TRBJ2-5, with 7 positions matching TRBD2. CDR3 length equals 12 residues. Germline CDR1 and CDR2: MNHEY and SVGEGT. The CDR3 nucleotides read TGTGCCAGCAGTAAATTCCGGGACTACCTACGCTTC. This gives the protein CASSKFRDYLRF.

This clonotype was picked up many times. The V and J genes are TRBV7-2 and TRBJ2-1; TRBD2 agrees at 8 bases. Unmatched junction bases numbered 6, after V lost 5 bases and J lost 6 bases. Germline V gene data show CDR1 as SGHTA and CDR2 as FQGNSA. The CDR3 is 14 amino acids. The CDR3 DNA follows: TGTGCCAGCAGCGAAAGCGGGGGAGGCAATGAGCAGTTCTTC. Amino acids: CASSESGGGNEQFF.